Presented here are 4 T cell receptor beta chains from one specimen sequenced in a study of technical replicates of blood from a handful of donors. Sequencing used immunoSEQ multiplex PCR; TCRdb keeps in-frame clones, though not all of them. Among 95,000 to 100,000 clones, nearly 96% were seen once, and the ten largest hold approximately 0.2%. Sequencing was carried out using T cells isolated from PBMCs. The receptors were sampled from a human donor in good health.

The chain uses TRBV7-3 and TRBJ2-7, with D perhaps TRBD1 (5 bases). Deletions cut 6 bases from V and 4 bases from J, with 16 bases between. The CDR3 totals 14 residues. Germline CDR1 is SGHTA and CDR2 is FQGTGA. In DNA form, the CDR3 reads TGTGCCAGCAGATCAAAGGCAGGGTGGTACGAGCAGTACTTC. Amino acids: CASRSKAGWYEQYF. The variable domain in full, with the rest retrieved from reference TRBV7-3 and TRBJ2-7, is GAGVSQTPSNKVTEKGKYVELRCDPISGHTALYWYRQSLGQGPEFLIYFQGTGAADDSGLPNDRFFAVRPEGSVSTLKIQRTERGDSAVYLCASRSKAGWYEQYFGPGTRLTVT.

The chain is built from TRBV9 and TRBJ1-3; perhaps TRBD1 as D (5 bases). The V end lost 3 bases, the J end lost 0 bases, and 13 bases lay between the germline ends. Germline V gene lookup returns CDR1 SGDLS and CDR2 YYNGEE. The CDR3 totals 16 residues. The chain's CDR3 is CASSETPQDSGNTIYF. CDR3 nucleotides: TGTGCCAGCAGCGAGACCCCACAGGACTCTGGAAACACCATATATTTT.

The chain has TRBV28 and TRBJ2-1; D is possibly TRBD1 (5 bases). Trimming took 2 bases from V and 1 from J, leaving 12 bases between them. The CDR3 loop spans 16 amino acids. Germline lookup yields CDR1 MDHEN and CDR2 SYDVKM. The CDR3 loop is CASSLVGAGSYNEQFF. CDR3 nucleotide sequence: TGTGCCAGCAGTTTAGTTGGTGCAGGGTCCTACAATGAGCAGTTCTTC.

This clone has a single count. This rearrangement joins TRBV5-1 to TRBJ2-1, with D unclear. With 4 bases removed from V and 0 bases from J, the gap between germline ends came to 11 bases. There are 15 residues in the CDR3. CDR1 is SGHRS, CDR2 YFSETQ, per germline. CDR3 DNA sequence: TGCGCCAGCAGCCAATTAGAGAGCTCCTACAATGAGCAGTTCTTC. Its translation: CASSQLESSYNEQFF.